The entry below describes one TCR beta chain. V lost 0 bases, J lost 7 bases, and 7 bases stayed unmatched. This CDR3 has 17 residues. Germline V gene lookup returns CDR1 MGHRA and CDR2 YSYEKL. TCRdb's table, derived via immunoSEQ multiplex PCR, lists solely in-frame clones and lacks some. The top ten clones hold around 2% of a sample with 6,500 to 10,000 clones, approximately 83% of them seen once. The data derive from a study of immune evolution from preneoplasia to lung adenocarcinoma. V and J are TRBV4-1 and TRBJ1-4, with TRBD1 identical over 11 bases. Material for sequencing was FFPE invasive lung adenocarcinoma tissue. The sequence came from a person aged 50-69 years with lung adenocarcinoma. This chain's CDR3 is CASSQDPRTGGCEKLFF. In nucleotides, the CDR3 is TGCGCCAGCAGCCAAGATCCGCGGACAGGGGGCTGTGAAAAACTGTTTTTT.